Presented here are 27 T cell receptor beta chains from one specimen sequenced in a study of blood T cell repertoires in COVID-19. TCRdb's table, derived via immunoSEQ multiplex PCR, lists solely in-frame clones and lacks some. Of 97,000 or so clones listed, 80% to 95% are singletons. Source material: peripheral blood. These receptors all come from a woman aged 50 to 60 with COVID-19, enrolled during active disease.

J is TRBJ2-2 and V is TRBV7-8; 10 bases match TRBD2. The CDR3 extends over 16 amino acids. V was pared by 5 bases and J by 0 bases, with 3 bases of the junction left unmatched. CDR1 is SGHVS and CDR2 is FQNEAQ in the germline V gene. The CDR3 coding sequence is TGTGCCAGCAGCGCCCTAGCGGGGGCGAACACCGGGGAGCTGTTTTTT. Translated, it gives CASSALAGANTGELFF.

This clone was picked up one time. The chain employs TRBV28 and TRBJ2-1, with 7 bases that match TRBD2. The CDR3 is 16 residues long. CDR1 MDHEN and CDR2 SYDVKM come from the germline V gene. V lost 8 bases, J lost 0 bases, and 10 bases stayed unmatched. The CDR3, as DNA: TGTGCCAGCGGACTAGTAGGGTCGGGCTCCTACAATGAGCAGTTCTTC. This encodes CASGLVGSGSYNEQFF.

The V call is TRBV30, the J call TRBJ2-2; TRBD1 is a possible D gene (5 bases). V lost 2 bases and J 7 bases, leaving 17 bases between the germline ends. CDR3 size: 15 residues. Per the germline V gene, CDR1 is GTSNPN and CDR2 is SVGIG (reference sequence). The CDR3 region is CAWSRTPGLSGELFF. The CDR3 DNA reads TGTGCCTGGAGTCGTACTCCAGGGTTGAGCGGGGAGCTGTTTTTT.

The CDR3 sequence: CASSLDGYEQYV. For the CDR3, the DNA is TGTGCCAGCTCACTAGACGGGTACGAGCAGTACGTC. V gene TRBV18 combines with J gene TRBJ2-7; D not resolved. This CDR3 is 12 amino acids long. Deletions cut 4 bases from V and 4 bases from J, with 8 bases between. Germline CDR1 KGHSH, CDR2 LQKENI.

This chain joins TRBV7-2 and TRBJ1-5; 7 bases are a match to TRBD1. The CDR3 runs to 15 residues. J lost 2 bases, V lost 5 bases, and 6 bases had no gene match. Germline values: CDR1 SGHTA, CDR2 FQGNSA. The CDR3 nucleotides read TGTGCCAGCAGCCCGACAGGGTTTGGCAATCAGCCCCAGCATTTT. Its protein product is CASSPTGFGNQPQHF.

CDR3 in amino acids: CATSRDSNGQDGYTF. Here the CDR3 DNA reads TGTGCCACCAGCAGAGATTCAAATGGACAGGATGGCTACACCTTC. V and J are TRBV15 and TRBJ1-2; 7 bases fit TRBD1. Germline V gene lookup returns CDR1 LNHNV and CDR2 YYDKDF (reference sequence). The CDR3 runs 15 residues. The junction had 7 bases not matched to a gene; V was cut back by 0 bases and J by 6 bases.

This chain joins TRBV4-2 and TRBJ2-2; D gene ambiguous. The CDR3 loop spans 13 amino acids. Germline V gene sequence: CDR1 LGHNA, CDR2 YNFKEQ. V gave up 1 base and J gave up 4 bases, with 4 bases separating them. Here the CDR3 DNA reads TGTGCCAGCAGCCAAGGAGTCACCGGGGAGCTGTTTTTT. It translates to CASSQGVTGELFF.

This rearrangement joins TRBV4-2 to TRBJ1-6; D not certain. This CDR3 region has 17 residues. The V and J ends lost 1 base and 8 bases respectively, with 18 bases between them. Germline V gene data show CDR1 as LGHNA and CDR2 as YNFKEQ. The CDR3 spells CASSQGLGRDIDSPLHF. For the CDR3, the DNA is TGTGCCAGCAGCCAAGGCCTCGGGAGGGATATCGATTCACCCCTCCACTTT.

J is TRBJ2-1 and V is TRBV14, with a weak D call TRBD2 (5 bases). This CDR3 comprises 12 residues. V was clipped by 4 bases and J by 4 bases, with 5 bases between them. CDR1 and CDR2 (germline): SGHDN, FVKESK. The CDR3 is CASSPGYNEQFF. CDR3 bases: TGTGCCAGCAGCCCGGGGTACAATGAGCAGTTCTTC.

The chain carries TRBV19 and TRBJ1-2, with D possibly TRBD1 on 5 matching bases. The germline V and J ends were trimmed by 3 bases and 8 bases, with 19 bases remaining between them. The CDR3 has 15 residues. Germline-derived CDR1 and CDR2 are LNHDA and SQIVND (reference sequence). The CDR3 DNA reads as TGTGCCAGTAGTATTGGGGGGATTGGCCCTTACGGCTACACCTTC. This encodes CASSIGGIGPYGYTF.

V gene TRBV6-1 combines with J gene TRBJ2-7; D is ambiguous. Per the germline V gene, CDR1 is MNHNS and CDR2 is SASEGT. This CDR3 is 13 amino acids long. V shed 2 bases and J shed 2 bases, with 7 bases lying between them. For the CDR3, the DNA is TGTGCCAGCAGTGAATGGAGACCCTACGAGCAGTACGTC. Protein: CASSEWRPYEQYV.

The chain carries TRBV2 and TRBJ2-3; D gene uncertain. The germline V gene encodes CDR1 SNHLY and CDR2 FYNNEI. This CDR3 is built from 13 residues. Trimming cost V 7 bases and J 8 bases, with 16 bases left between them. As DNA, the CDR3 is TGTGCCAGCAAGGTGCGGCCAACCATTACGCAGTATTTT. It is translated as CASKVRPTITQYF.

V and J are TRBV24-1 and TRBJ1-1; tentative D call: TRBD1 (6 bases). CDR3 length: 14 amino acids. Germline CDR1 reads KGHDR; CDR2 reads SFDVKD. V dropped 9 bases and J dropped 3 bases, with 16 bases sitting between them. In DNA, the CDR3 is TGTGCCACCGAGGTCTGGGGGCAGGACACTGAAGCTTTCTTT. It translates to CATEVWGQDTEAFF.

CDR3 nucleotide sequence: TGTGCCAGCGGGACAGGCACGGGGCCCCAGCATTTT. Translating gives CASGTGTGPQHF. The rearrangement joins TRBV3-1 (or the pseudogene TRBV3-2) to TRBJ1-5, with 8 bases lining up with TRBD1. CDR3 length: 12 amino acids. The J segment lost 9 bases and the V segment lost 8 bases, leaving 6 bases of the junction unmatched. CDR1 is LGHDT and CDR2 is YNNKEL in the germline V gene (reference sequence).

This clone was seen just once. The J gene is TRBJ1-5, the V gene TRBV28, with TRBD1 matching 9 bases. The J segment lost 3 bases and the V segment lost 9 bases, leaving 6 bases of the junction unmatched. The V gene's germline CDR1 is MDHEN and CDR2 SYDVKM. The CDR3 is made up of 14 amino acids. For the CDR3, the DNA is TGTGCCAGTAAAACAGGGGGCTACAATCAGCCCCAGCATTTT. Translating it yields CASKTGGYNQPQHF. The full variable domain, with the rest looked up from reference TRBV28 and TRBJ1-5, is DVKVTQSSRYLVKRTGEKVFLECVQDMDHENMFWYRQDPGLGLRLIYFSYDVKMKEKGDIPEGYSVSREKKERFSLILESASTNQTSMYLCASKTGGYNQPQHFGDGTRLSIL.

As DNA, the CDR3 is TGTGCCAGCAGTGCTAGGGAGTTGGTGGACACCGGGGAGCTGTTTTTT. The encoded protein is CASSARELVDTGELFF. The V call is TRBV25-1, the J call TRBJ2-2; D might be TRBD2 (5 bases). Germline CDR1 is MGHDK and CDR2 is SYGVNS. V was clipped by 4 bases and J by 3 bases, with 15 bases between them. The CDR3 is 16 amino acids.

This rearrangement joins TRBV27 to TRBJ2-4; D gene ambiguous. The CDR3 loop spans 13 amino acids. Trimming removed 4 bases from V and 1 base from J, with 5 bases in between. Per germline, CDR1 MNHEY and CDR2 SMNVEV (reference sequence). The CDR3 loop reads CASSSQAKNIQYF. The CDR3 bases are TGTGCCAGCAGTTCTCAGGCCAAAAACATTCAGTACTTC.

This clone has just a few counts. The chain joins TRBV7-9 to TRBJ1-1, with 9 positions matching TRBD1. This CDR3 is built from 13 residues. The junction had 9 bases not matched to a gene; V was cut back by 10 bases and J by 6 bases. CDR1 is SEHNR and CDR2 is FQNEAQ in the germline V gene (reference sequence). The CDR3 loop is CATFETGGSEAFF. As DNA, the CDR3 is TGTGCCACCTTCGAAACAGGGGGCTCTGAAGCTTTCTTT. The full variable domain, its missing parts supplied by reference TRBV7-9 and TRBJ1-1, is DTGVSQNPRHKITKRGQNVTFRCDPISEHNRLYWYRQTLGQGPEFLTYFQNEAQLEKSRLLSDRFSAERPKGSFSTLEIQRTEQGDSAMYLCATFETGGSEAFFGQGTRLTVV.

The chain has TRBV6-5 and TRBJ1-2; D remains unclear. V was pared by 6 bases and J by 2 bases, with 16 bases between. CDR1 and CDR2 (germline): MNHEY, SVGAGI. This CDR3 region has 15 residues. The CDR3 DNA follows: TGTGCCAGCAGCATAGACTACAAGCTCAACTATGGCTACACCTTC. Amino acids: CASSIDYKLNYGYTF.

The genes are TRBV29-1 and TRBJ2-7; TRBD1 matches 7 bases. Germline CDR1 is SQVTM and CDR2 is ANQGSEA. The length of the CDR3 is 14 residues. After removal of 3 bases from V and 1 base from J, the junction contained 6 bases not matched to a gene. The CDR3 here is CSVEGDRDSYEQYF. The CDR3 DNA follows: TGCAGCGTTGAGGGGGACAGAGATTCCTACGAGCAGTACTTC.

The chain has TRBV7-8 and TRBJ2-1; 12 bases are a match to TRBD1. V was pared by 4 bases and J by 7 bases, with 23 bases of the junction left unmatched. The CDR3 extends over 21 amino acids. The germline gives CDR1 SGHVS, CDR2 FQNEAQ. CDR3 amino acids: CASSSLRSFLPGQGAWNEQFF. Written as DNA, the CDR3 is TGTGCCAGCAGCTCACTACGTTCATTTTTACCGGGACAGGGGGCTTGGAATGAGCAGTTCTTC.

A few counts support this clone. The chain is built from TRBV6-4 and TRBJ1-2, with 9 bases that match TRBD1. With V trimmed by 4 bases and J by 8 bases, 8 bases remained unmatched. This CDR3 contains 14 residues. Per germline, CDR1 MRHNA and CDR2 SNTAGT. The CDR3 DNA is TGTGCCAGCAGTGCCTCACAGGGGGCTTACGGCTACACCTTC. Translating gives CASSASQGAYGYTF.

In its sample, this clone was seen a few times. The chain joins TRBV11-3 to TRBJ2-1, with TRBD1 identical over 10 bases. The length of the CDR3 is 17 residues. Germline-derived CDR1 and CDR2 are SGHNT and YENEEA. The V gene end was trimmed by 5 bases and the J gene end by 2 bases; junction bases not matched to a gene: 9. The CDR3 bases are TGTGCCAGCAGCCCAAGAACCGGGACAGGGGCCTACAATGAGCAGTTCTTC. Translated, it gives CASSPRTGTGAYNEQFF. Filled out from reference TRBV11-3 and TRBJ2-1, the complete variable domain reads EAGVVQSPRYKIIEKKQPVAFWCNPISGHNTLYWYLQNLGQGPELLIRYENEEAVDDSQLPKDRFSAERLKGVDSTLKIQPAELGDSAVYLCASSPRTGTGAYNEQFFGPGTRLTVL.

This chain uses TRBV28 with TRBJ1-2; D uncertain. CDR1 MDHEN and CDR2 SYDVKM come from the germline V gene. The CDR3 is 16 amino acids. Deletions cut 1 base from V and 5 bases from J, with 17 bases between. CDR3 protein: CASSLSGGNPWYGYTF. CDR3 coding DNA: TGTGCCAGCAGTTTATCTGGAGGGAATCCTTGGTATGGCTACACCTTC.

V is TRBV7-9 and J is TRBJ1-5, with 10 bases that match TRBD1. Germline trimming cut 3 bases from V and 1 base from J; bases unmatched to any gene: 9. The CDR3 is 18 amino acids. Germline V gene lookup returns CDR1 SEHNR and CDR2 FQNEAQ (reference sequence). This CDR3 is CASSFSGTGASSNQPQHF. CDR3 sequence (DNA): TGTGCCAGCAGCTTTTCCGGGACAGGGGCTTCGAGCAATCAGCCCCAGCATTTT.

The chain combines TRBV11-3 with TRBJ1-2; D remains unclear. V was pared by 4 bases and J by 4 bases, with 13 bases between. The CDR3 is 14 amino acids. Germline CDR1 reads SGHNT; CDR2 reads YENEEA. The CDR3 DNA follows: TGTGCCAGCAGCTCGGACGGTGGGAGCTATGGCTACACCTTC. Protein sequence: CASSSDGGSYGYTF.

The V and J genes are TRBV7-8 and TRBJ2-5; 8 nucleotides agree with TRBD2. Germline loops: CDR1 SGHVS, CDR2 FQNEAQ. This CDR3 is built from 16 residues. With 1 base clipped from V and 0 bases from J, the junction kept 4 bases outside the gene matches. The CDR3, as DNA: TGTGCCAGCAGCTTAGTTGCGGGGGGTCACCAAGAGACCCAGTACTTC. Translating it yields CASSLVAGGHQETQYF.